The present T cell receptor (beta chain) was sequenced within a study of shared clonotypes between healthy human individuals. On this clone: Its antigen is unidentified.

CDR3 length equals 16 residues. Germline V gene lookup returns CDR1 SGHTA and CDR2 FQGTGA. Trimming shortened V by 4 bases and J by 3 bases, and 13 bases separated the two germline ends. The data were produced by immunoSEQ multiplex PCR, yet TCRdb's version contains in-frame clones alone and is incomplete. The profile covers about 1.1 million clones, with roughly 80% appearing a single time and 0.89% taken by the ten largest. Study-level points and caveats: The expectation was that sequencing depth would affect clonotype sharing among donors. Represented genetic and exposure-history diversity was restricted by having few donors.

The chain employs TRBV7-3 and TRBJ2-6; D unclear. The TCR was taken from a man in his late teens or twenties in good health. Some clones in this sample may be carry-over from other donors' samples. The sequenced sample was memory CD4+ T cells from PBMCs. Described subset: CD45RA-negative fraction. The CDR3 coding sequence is TGTGCCAGCAGCTCCCCCCGAGTTGGTGGGGCCAACGTCCTGACTTTC. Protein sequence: CASSSPRVGGANVLTF.